The 31 T cell receptor beta chains given below trace back to one sample, sequenced in a study of blood T cell repertoires in COVID-19. Assay: immunoSEQ multiplex PCR; the TCRdb copy retains only in-frame clones and omits some. The table lists about 460,000 clones, 88% of them singletons. The sequenced sample consisted of PBMCs or T cells enriched from blood (not recorded which). The origin of the receptors is a woman in her sixties who had recovered from COVID-19.

The chain couples TRBV5-1 to TRBJ2-3; TRBD2 matches 10 bases. The V gene end was trimmed by 0 bases and the J gene end by 1 base; junction bases not matched to a gene: 2. Germline CDR1 reads SGHRS; CDR2 reads YFSETQ. The CDR3 sequence is 16 residues long. CDR3 sequence (DNA): TGCGCCAGCAGCTTGGATGGGACTAGCGGCACAGATACGCAGTATTTT. Its protein is CASSLDGTSGTDTQYF.

This rearrangement joins TRBV10-3 to TRBJ2-7; TRBD1 agrees at 7 bases. The length of the CDR3 is 13 residues. Germline trimming cut 6 bases from V and 5 bases from J; bases unmatched to any gene: 7. Germline lookup yields CDR1 ENHRY and CDR2 SYGVKD. For the CDR3, the DNA is TGTGCCATCAGAAAAACAGGGGTCGACGAGCAGTACTTC. Translation gives CAIRKTGVDEQYF.

About this clone itself: Sequence at one end of the junction differs from germline and may be a read error. J is TRBJ2-3 and V is TRBV10-2, with unresolved D. CDR1 is WSHSY, CDR2 SAAADI, per germline. This CDR3 comprises 15 residues. CDR3 amino acids: CASRLTLTSADAQYF. The CDR3 nucleotides are TGCGCCAGCAGACTGACCCTAACGAGCGCAGATGCGCAGTATTTT.

This chain links TRBV5-1 with TRBJ2-7; a possible D gene is TRBD2 (5 bases). CDR3 length: 15 amino acids. Germline CDR1 SGHRS, CDR2 YFSETQ. Trimming cost V 4 bases and J 0 bases, with 14 bases left between them. CDR3 sequence reads: CASSPRSGSSYEQYF. CDR3 in DNA: TGCGCCAGCAGCCCCCGGTCGGGGAGCTCCTACGAGCAGTACTTC.

This clone was counted between two and nine times. The chain links TRBV3-1 (or the pseudogene TRBV3-2) to TRBJ2-2; D remains unclear. The CDR3 has 12 amino acids. Trimming removed 4 bases at V and 2 bases at J, with 2 bases between. Germline CDR1 reads LGHDT; CDR2 reads YNNKEL (reference sequence). As DNA, the CDR3 is TGTGCCAGCAGCCCTAACACCGGGGAGCTGTTTTTT. This sequence encodes CASSPNTGELFF.

The chain recombines TRBV18 with TRBJ2-7, with 7 bases matching TRBD1. This CDR3 contains 15 residues. Germline values: CDR1 KGHSH, CDR2 LQKENI. Trimming removed 3 bases from V and 0 bases from J; junction bases left unmatched: 5. The CDR3 DNA reads as TGTGCCAGCTCACCCACGACAGGGAGCTCCTACGAGCAGTACGTC. Translation: CASSPTTGSSYEQYV.

The V call is TRBV5-6, the J call TRBJ2-7, with D perhaps matching TRBD1 (6 bases). Looked up from germline, CDR1 is SGHDT and CDR2 is YYEEEE. V lost 1 base, J lost 3 bases, and 8 bases lay in between. There are 13 residues in the CDR3. Here the CDR3 reads CASSLQGIYEQYF. Written as DNA, the CDR3 is TGTGCCAGCAGCTTGCAGGGGATCTACGAGCAGTACTTC.

The V and J genes are TRBV29-1 and TRBJ1-2, with TRBD1 matching 8 bases. The germline V gene has CDR1 SQVTM and CDR2 ANQGSEA. V trimming: 2 bases; J trimming: 8 bases; junction bases outside the gene matches: 16. The CDR3 spans 16 residues. In nucleotides, the CDR3 is TGCAGCGTTGAACTCCCCCAGAGGCAGGGGGCACCGGGCTACACCTTC. The encoded protein is CSVELPQRQGAPGYTF.

The gene calls are TRBV7-8 and TRBJ2-1; D uncertain. V dropped 5 bases and J dropped 10 bases, with 3 bases sitting between them. Germline V gene sequence: CDR1 SGHVS, CDR2 FQNEAQ. The CDR3 consists of 9 residues. The CDR3 spells CASSPEQFF. The CDR3 nucleotides are TGTGCCAGCAGCCCAGAGCAGTTCTTC.

V usage is TRBV14 and J usage is TRBJ2-7; perhaps TRBD2 as D (6 bases). The ends were cut back, 0 bases at V and 3 bases at J, with 18 bases in the middle. This CDR3 is built from 17 residues. Germline-derived CDR1 and CDR2 are SGHDN and FVKESK. The CDR3 DNA is TGTGCCAGCAGCCAAGAGATATGGGACTCACCCCACTACGAGCAGTACTTC. It encodes CASSQEIWDSPHYEQYF.

The V gene is TRBV15, the J gene TRBJ2-7; perhaps TRBD2 as D (7 bases). Germline values: CDR1 LNHNV, CDR2 YYDKDF (reference sequence). The CDR3 contains 16 residues. Trimming shortened V by 3 bases and J by 6 bases, and 21 bases separated the two germline ends. The CDR3 DNA follows: TGTGCCACCAGCAGTAGTCCCCCGCGGGGGCTGGGCGAGCAGTACGTC. This encodes CATSSSPPRGLGEQYV.

The chain employs TRBV25-1 and TRBJ2-5; 9 nucleotides agree with TRBD1. Trimming removed 4 bases from V and 3 bases from J; junction bases left unmatched: 3. Germline lookup yields CDR1 MGHDK and CDR2 SYGVNS. This CDR3 region has 14 residues. In nucleotides, the CDR3 is TGTGCCAGCAGTGGCCGGACAGGGGAAGAGACCCAGTACTTC. It specifies CASSGRTGEETQYF.

J is TRBJ1-2 and V is TRBV6-1, with D possibly being TRBD1 (6 bases). The CDR3 is made up of 15 amino acids. The germline CDR1 and CDR2 sequences are MNHNS and SASEGT. The germline V and J ends were trimmed by 3 bases and 4 bases, with 15 bases remaining between them. The CDR3 protein is CASSEGAGPFYGYTF. The CDR3 DNA follows: TGTGCCAGCAGTGAGGGGGCCGGCCCCTTCTATGGCTACACCTTC.

V is TRBV6-1 and J is TRBJ1-6; 7 nucleotides match TRBD1. CDR1 MNHNS and CDR2 SASEGT come from the germline V gene. The J segment lost 4 bases and the V segment lost 2 bases, leaving 5 bases of the junction unmatched. The CDR3 is made up of 16 amino acids. The CDR3 is CASSEQGVKYNSPLHF. The DNA of the CDR3 is TGTGCCAGCAGTGAACAGGGGGTTAAGTATAATTCACCCCTCCACTTT.

The V and J genes are TRBV13 and TRBJ2-1, with D possibly TRBD1 on 5 matching bases. The CDR3 runs to 13 residues. The germline V gene has CDR1 PRHDT and CDR2 FYEKMQ (reference sequence). Trimming removed 4 bases from V and 4 bases from J, with 8 bases in between. The CDR3 loop reads CASSSTEYNEQFF. CDR3 DNA: TGTGCCAGCAGCTCGACAGAATACAATGAGCAGTTCTTC.

The chain joins TRBV25-1 to TRBJ1-5; TRBD1 agrees at 8 bases. The CDR3 contains 13 residues. With V trimmed by 5 bases and J by 6 bases, 3 bases remained unmatched. Germline V lookup: CDR1 MGHDK, CDR2 SYGVNS. CDR3 in amino acids: CASSQGAGQPQHF. The CDR3 nucleotides are TGTGCCAGCAGTCAGGGGGCGGGTCAGCCCCAGCATTTT.

The chain recombines TRBV7-9 with TRBJ2-2; tentative D call: TRBD2 (6 bases). Per germline, CDR1 SEHNR and CDR2 FQNEAQ (reference sequence). The CDR3 covers 14 residues. With 4 bases removed from V and 6 bases from J, the gap between germline ends came to 12 bases. The chain's CDR3 is CASSSRRDSGELFF. CDR3 nucleotides: TGTGCCAGCAGCTCAAGGAGGGATTCCGGGGAGCTGTTTTTT.

CDR3 residues: CARSKRQGAYGYGYTF. DNA of the CDR3: TGTGCCAGAAGCAAGCGACAGGGGGCTTATGGCTATGGCTACACCTTC. The chain uses TRBV5-3 and TRBJ1-2, with TRBD1 matching over 10 bases. TRBV5-3 is an open reading frame, and its role is uncertain. V trimming: 4 bases; J trimming: 4 bases; junction bases outside the gene matches: 10. The CDR3 is 16 residues long.

The chain recombines TRBV2 with TRBJ1-5; D gene unclear. This CDR3 has 15 residues. V lost 5 bases to trimming and J lost 1 base, with 12 bases between them. Germline V lookup: CDR1 SNHLY, CDR2 FYNNEI. The CDR3 sequence is CASSPAAKSNQPQHF. CDR3 bases: TGTGCCAGCAGTCCCGCGGCCAAGAGCAATCAGCCCCAGCATTTT.

The chain combines TRBV7-8 with TRBJ1-2; 7 bases match TRBD1. The V segment lost 4 bases and the J segment 7 bases; nucleotides outside the gene matches: 9. Germline CDR1 reads SGHVS; CDR2 reads FQNEAQ. The CDR3 length is 14 residues. This CDR3 is CASSSYRGSGGYTF. In DNA, the CDR3 is TGTGCCAGCAGCTCCTACAGGGGTTCGGGTGGCTACACCTTC. Variable domain in full (rest from reference TRBV7-8 and TRBJ1-2): GAGVSQSPRYKVAKRGQDVALRCDPISGHVSLFWYQQALGQGPEFLTYFQNEAQLDKSGLPSDRFFAERPEGSVSTLKIQRTQQEDSAVYLCASSSYRGSGGYTFGSGTRLTVV.

As concerns this clone: Other DNA sequences in this sample translate to the same CDR3. The rearrangement joins TRBV29-1 to TRBJ2-7, with 10 bases lining up with TRBD1. CDR3 length: 15 amino acids. The ends lost 1 base at V and 0 bases at J; junction bases unmatched: 3. Germline V lookup: CDR1 SQVTM, CDR2 ANQGSEA. CDR3 nucleotides: TGCAGCGTTGAAGGGGGACAGGGGAGCTCCTACGAGCAGTACTTC. As protein: CSVEGGQGSSYEQYF.

V and J are TRBV2 and TRBJ2-7, with 9 bases fitting TRBD1. Looked up from germline, CDR1 is SNHLY and CDR2 is FYNNEI. J was trimmed by 9 bases and V by 6 bases; bases with no gene match: 6. The CDR3 has 12 amino acids. Written as DNA, the CDR3 is TGTGCCAGCAGGGGACAGGGAAGGGGGCAGTACTTC. Amino acid sequence: CASRGQGRGQYF. Variable domain in full (rest from reference TRBV2 and TRBJ2-7): EPEVTQTPSHQVTQMGQEVILRCVPISNHLYFYWYRQILGQKVEFLVSFYNNEISEKSEIFDDQFSVERPDGSNFTLKIRSTKLEDSAMYFCASRGQGRGQYFGPGTRLTVT.

This chain connects TRBV7-2 to TRBJ1-4; 7 nucleotides agree with TRBD1. The CDR3 runs 15 residues. The germline CDR1 and CDR2 sequences are SGHTA and FQGNSA. Trimming at V came to 2 bases and at J to 8 bases, leaving 8 bases not matched to a gene. The CDR3 region has the DNA TGTGCCAGCAGCTTACTACAGGGGCTGGGCGAAAAACTGTTTTTT. Its translation: CASSLLQGLGEKLFF. Full variable domain (missing parts from reference TRBV7-2 and TRBJ1-4): GAGVSQSPSNKVTEKGKDVELRCDPISGHTALYWYRQSLGQGLEFLIYFQGNSAPDKSGLPSDRFSAERTGGSVSTLTIQRTQQEDSAVYLCASSLLQGLGEKLFFGSGTQLSVL.

The chain recombines TRBV2 with TRBJ2-3, with 10 positions matching TRBD1. This CDR3 contains 15 residues. V shed 4 bases and J 5 bases; nucleotides not matched to a gene: 6. The germline V gene encodes CDR1 SNHLY and CDR2 FYNNEI. DNA of the CDR3: TGTGCCAGCAGTGGACAGGGGGCAACACAAGATACGCAGTATTTT. It is translated as CASSGQGATQDTQYF.

The chain carries TRBV6-5 and TRBJ2-2, with D possibly TRBD1 on 6 matching bases. Germline V gene lookup returns CDR1 MNHEY and CDR2 SVGAGI. Trimming took off 7 bases at V and 2 bases at J, with 11 bases between the two ends. The CDR3 runs to 14 residues. The CDR3: CASNGQFNTGELFF. CDR3 DNA: TGTGCCAGCAACGGACAGTTTAACACCGGGGAGCTGTTTTTT.

The chain is built from TRBV7-2 and TRBJ1-5, with D tentatively TRBD1 (5 bases). Trimming removed 3 bases from V and 5 bases from J, with 8 bases in between. The CDR3 is 13 residues long. Germline lookup yields CDR1 SGHTA and CDR2 FQGNSA. The CDR3 nucleotides are TGTGCCAGCAGCTTGGCGGGGGATCAGCCCCAGCATTTT. It translates to CASSLAGDQPQHF.

The gene calls are TRBV5-4 and TRBJ1-1; 11 positions agree with TRBD1. Per the germline V gene, CDR1 is SGHNT and CDR2 is YYREEE (reference sequence). The CDR3 loop spans 14 amino acids. J was trimmed by 3 bases and V by 5 bases; bases with no gene match: 3. This CDR3 is CASSRDRGDTEAFF. The DNA for the CDR3 is TGTGCCAGCAGTCGGGACAGGGGGGACACTGAAGCTTTCTTT.

V is TRBV5-8 and J is TRBJ2-1; TRBD2 matches 7 bases. The CDR3 has 16 residues. Germline CDR1 and CDR2: SGHTS and YDEGEE. After removal of 0 bases from V and 5 bases from J, the junction contained 8 bases not matched to a gene. This chain's CDR3 is CASSLEKRDIHNEQFF. Written as DNA, the CDR3 is TGTGCCAGCAGCTTGGAGAAGCGGGATATTCACAATGAGCAGTTCTTC.

The rearrangement uses TRBV6-5 and TRBJ1-6, with D perhaps TRBD1 (6 bases). The CDR3 has 15 residues. Trimming took off 6 bases at V and 10 bases at J, with 19 bases between the two ends. From germline, CDR1 is MNHEY and CDR2 SVGAGI. The CDR3 DNA reads as TGTGCCAGCAGGGTCCTACAGGGTATGGGATCACCCCTCCACTTT. Protein sequence: CASRVLQGMGSPLHF.

The chain links TRBV5-1 to TRBJ2-1; tentative D call: TRBD2 (5 bases). Germline-derived CDR1 and CDR2 are SGHRS and YFSETQ. The length of the CDR3 is 14 residues. V gave up 5 bases and J gave up 6 bases, with 15 bases separating them. CDR3 DNA sequence: TGCGCCAGCAGGCCTGGAGGCGGTTTCAATGAGCAGTTCTTC. Protein: CASRPGGGFNEQFF.

This clone occurred once. V gene TRBV15 combines with J gene TRBJ1-1, with D possibly being TRBD1 (6 bases). V shed 2 bases and J shed 4 bases, with 14 bases lying between them. Germline V gene data show CDR1 as LNHNV and CDR2 as YYDKDF (reference sequence). CDR3 length equals 15 residues. The CDR3 DNA sequence: TGTGCCACCAGCAGATCCGGACAGACCCGCACTGAAGCTTTCTTT. Translating gives CATSRSGQTRTEAFF.